This T cell receptor beta chain is from a study of T cell responses to AZD1222 COVID-19 vaccine. This table comes from immunoSEQ multiplex PCR, and its TCRdb copy is limited to in-frame clones, with some not included. The data show around 190,000 clones, approximately 94% seen once. Trimming stripped 2 bases from V and 5 bases from J, with 9 bases between. The CDR3 length is 13 residues. The TCR comes from an adult who received the AZD1222 COVID-19 vaccine. This sample comprised peripheral blood, obtained 28 days after the second AZD1222 dose. This chain uses TRBV12-3 or TRBV12-4 with TRBJ1-1; D gene uncertain. The CDR3 protein is CASSLRIGTEAFF. The CDR3 bases are TGTGCCAGCAGTTTACGGATAGGAACTGAAGCTTTCTTT.